This TCR beta chain is from a study of shared clonotypes between healthy human individuals. Study observations and caveats: Sorted-subset sequencing was shown by rarefaction to be incomplete despite large depth. Larger richness was generally estimated for naive than memory subsets.

Naive CD8 cells lacked CD45RO and underwent positive selection for CCR7, leaving out terminally differentiated effector memory CD45RA+ cells. The donors were adults (healthy and HIV-negative) with no recent acute infections or vaccinations. To note about this clone: Its antigen is still unknown.

When replicate PCRs were run on sorted subsets, they used approximately 210 ng DNA, about 30,000 T cell genomes. Profiling relied on immunoSEQ multiplex PCR, and the TCRdb table lists in-frame clones only, not all of them. The sample lists 2 million to 2.5 million clones, about 92% occurring once. The CDR3 is made up of 13 amino acids. Germline lookup yields CDR1 MNHNY and CDR2 SVGAGI (reference sequence). The ends were cut back, 4 bases at V and 2 bases at J, with 8 bases in the middle. The receptor comes from a man aged 18 to 35 in good health. Some clones in this sample may be carry-over from other donors' samples. What was sequenced was naive CD8+ T cells from PBMCs. The chain uses TRBV6-6 and TRBJ1-2; D might be TRBD1 (6 bases). The CDR3 DNA sequence: TGTGCCAGCAGTTCCGACAGGAACTATGGCTACACCTTC. Amino acid sequence: CASSSDRNYGYTF.